This TCR beta chain was obtained from a study of T cells expressing NK-cell markers. Looked up from germline, CDR1 is MGHRA and CDR2 is YSYEKL. The CDR3 extends over 16 amino acids. No DNA is given; TCRdb re-called the 5' RACE reads and lists each CDR3 protein once. The repertoire table contains some 140,000 distinct CDR3 sequences. Sequences were obtained from blood T cells: a sorted CD56 or NKG2C T cell subset, CD4+ or CD8+ T cells, or bulk PBMC T cells (not recorded which). This receptor was identified in a woman aged 50 to 60 in good health. The chain recombines TRBV4-1 with TRBJ1-5; with no DNA, the TCRdb D assignment of TRBD1 cannot be verified. The CDR3 loop is CASSQDTRTGNQPQHF.